Below, one TCR beta chain is given with its context. This sample was taken from a study of blood T cell repertoires in COVID-19. The germline gives CDR1 ENHRY, CDR2 SYGVKD. CDR3 length: 16 residues. V lost 4 bases to trimming and J lost 7 bases; unmatched junction nucleotides: 9. Recovered participants had two consecutive negative NP/OP PCR tests, healthcare professional clearance, or symptom resolution. The protocol was immunoSEQ multiplex PCR, while the TCRdb copy is restricted to in-frame clones and leaves out a portion. The table records about 200,000 clones, around 89% of them present only once. The chain combines TRBV10-3 with TRBJ2-1; 11 bases line up with TRBD1. The sequence came from a man under 40 who had recovered from COVID-19. Sequenced input: PBMCs or T cells enriched from blood (not recorded which). The DNA for the CDR3 is TGTGCCATCAGTGCGGTGGACAGGGGGCGGGTAAATGAGCAGTTCTTC. Its translation is CAISAVDRGRVNEQFF.